This T cell receptor beta chain was observed in a study of T cell repertoires in cytomegalovirus infection. Across the study: A matching HLA type, together with CMV infection, was signaled by public TCR beta signatures.

There are a few counts of this clonotype. Antigen: not known. Whole-study results and caveats: Cumulative frequency (of public TCR beta family members) identified carriers of CMV plus the relevant HLA.

TCRdb reanalysed the reads using MiXCR and keeps one entry per CDR3 protein. The sample contains around 200,000 distinct CDR3 sequences, about 17% of which appear only once. The V and J ends lost 4 bases and 7 bases, in that order; junction bases with no gene match: 7. Germline CDR1 is MNHEY and CDR2 is SVGAGI. CDR3 length: 16 amino acids. The clonotype originates from a human donor in good health (CMV status not recorded). Some clones in this sample may be carry-over from other donors' samples. The sample was CD8+ T cells from PBMCs. The chain employs TRBV6-5 and TRBJ2-1, with 13 bases lining up with TRBD2. DNA for the CDR3: TGTGCCAGCAGTTCTAGAACTAGCGGGGGGGCGAATGAGCAGTTCTTC. It translates to CASSSRTSGGANEQFF.